This entry lists 11 T cell receptor beta chains sequenced from one sample in a study of cytomegalovirus exposure and HLA in healthy donors. Primers: 60 Vbeta forward and 13 Jbeta reverse. Profiled with immunoSEQ multiplex PCR; TCRdb holds only in-frame clones, not every one. The sample includes approximately 120,000 clones, 65% to 80% of them seen just once. The sequencing sample was made of PBMCs. These receptors all stem from a female donor in good health and CMV-seronegative.

The J gene is TRBJ2-3, the V gene TRBV27, with TRBD2 matching over 14 bases. CDR3 length: 19 residues. V was pared by 3 bases and J by 0 bases, with 8 bases of the junction left unmatched. Germline V gene lookup returns CDR1 MNHEY and CDR2 SMNVEV (reference sequence). The CDR3 loop is CASSFLGLAGGPSTDTQYF. DNA of the CDR3: TGTGCCAGCAGTTTTTTAGGACTAGCGGGGGGACCTAGCACAGATACGCAGTATTTT.

The chain recombines TRBV5-5 with TRBJ1-1; D is undetermined. With 5 bases removed from V and 4 bases from J, the gap between germline ends came to 12 bases. CDR3 length equals 13 residues. CDR1 is SGHKS, CDR2 YYEKEE, per germline (reference sequence). The CDR3 region is CASSKEGGTEAFF. The CDR3 DNA sequence: TGTGCCAGCAGTAAGGAGGGAGGCACTGAAGCTTTCTTT.

This chain links TRBV27 with TRBJ2-4; possible D gene TRBD2, 5 bases. Germline loops: CDR1 MNHEY, CDR2 SMNVEV (reference sequence). The germline V and J ends were trimmed by 6 bases and 0 bases, with 9 bases remaining between them. The CDR3 extends over 14 amino acids. The CDR3 spells CASSTGLAKNIQYF. The CDR3 DNA reads TGTGCCAGCAGCACGGGATTAGCCAAAAACATTCAGTACTTC.

CDR3 coding DNA: TGTGCCAGCTCGCCTCAAGGGGGGGACAATGAGCAGTTCTTC. Translated: CASSPQGGDNEQFF. The chain is built from TRBV18 and TRBJ2-1; D perhaps matches TRBD2 (7 bases). V gave up 6 bases and J gave up 5 bases, with 14 bases separating them. CDR1 and CDR2 (germline): KGHSH, LQKENI. This CDR3 is 14 amino acids long.

The chain links TRBV29-1 to TRBJ2-7; TRBD1 is a possible D gene (6 bases). The germline V gene has CDR1 SQVTM and CDR2 ANQGSEA. V was pared by 4 bases and J by 5 bases, with 15 bases between. The CDR3 is 13 amino acids. The CDR3 protein is CSVASGTLDEQYF. The DNA of the CDR3 is TGCAGCGTTGCGTCCGGGACACTCGACGAGCAGTACTTC.

This clone was observed a few times. This rearrangement joins TRBV4-2 to TRBJ2-7, with D maybe TRBD2 (6 bases). Germline CDR1 and CDR2: LGHNA and YNFKEQ. There are 16 residues in the CDR3. Deletions cut 4 bases from V and 3 bases from J, with 19 bases between. The DNA for the CDR3 is TGTGCCAGCAGCCTCACACCGGAGGGGTCGTACTACGAGCAGTACTTC. It is translated as CASSLTPEGSYYEQYF.

The rearrangement joins TRBV7-3 to TRBJ2-2; 7 bases match TRBD2. The CDR3 spans 17 residues. The ends lost 3 bases at V and 5 bases at J; junction bases unmatched: 12. The V gene's germline CDR1 is SGHTA and CDR2 FQGTGA. In nucleotides, the CDR3 is TGTGCCAGCAGCTTGAGCGGGGAAAGGGGACGAACCGGGGAGCTGTTTTTT. Translated, it gives CASSLSGERGRTGELFF.

V is TRBV6-6 and J is TRBJ2-6; the D is unclear. V gave up 4 bases and J gave up 0 bases, with 7 bases separating them. The CDR3 extends over 15 amino acids. The germline gives CDR1 MNHNY, CDR2 SVGAGI (reference sequence). Here the CDR3 reads CASSSVGSGANVLTF. CDR3 coding DNA: TGTGCCAGCAGTTCGGTTGGCTCTGGGGCCAACGTCCTGACTTTC.

The chain uses TRBV4-3 and TRBJ1-4; the match to TRBD1 covers 7 bases. Germline V lookup: CDR1 LGHNA, CDR2 YSLEER. This CDR3 contains 15 residues. V was pared by 2 bases and J by 8 bases, with 8 bases of the junction left unmatched. In DNA, the CDR3 is TGCGCCAGCAGCCAAAACACAGGGGTTCGGGAAAAACTGTTTTTT. Its translation is CASSQNTGVREKLFF.

This chain uses TRBV10-3 with TRBJ2-3; D might be TRBD1 (8 bases). Germline lookup yields CDR1 ENHRY and CDR2 SYGVKD. V was pared by 6 bases and J by 8 bases, with 12 bases between. This CDR3 comprises 12 residues. The CDR3 sequence is CAIRTGEGTQYF. The CDR3 bases are TGTGCCATCAGGACAGGGGAGGGTACGCAGTATTTT.

The genes are TRBV2 and TRBJ2-1, with 11 nucleotides matching TRBD2. V lost 3 bases and J lost 5; bases outside the gene matches: 3. This CDR3 has 15 residues. The germline CDR1 and CDR2 sequences are SNHLY and FYNNEI. DNA of the CDR3: TGTGCCAGCAGTGAGACTAGCGGGGAAAACAATGAGCAGTTCTTC. Translation gives CASSETSGENNEQFF.